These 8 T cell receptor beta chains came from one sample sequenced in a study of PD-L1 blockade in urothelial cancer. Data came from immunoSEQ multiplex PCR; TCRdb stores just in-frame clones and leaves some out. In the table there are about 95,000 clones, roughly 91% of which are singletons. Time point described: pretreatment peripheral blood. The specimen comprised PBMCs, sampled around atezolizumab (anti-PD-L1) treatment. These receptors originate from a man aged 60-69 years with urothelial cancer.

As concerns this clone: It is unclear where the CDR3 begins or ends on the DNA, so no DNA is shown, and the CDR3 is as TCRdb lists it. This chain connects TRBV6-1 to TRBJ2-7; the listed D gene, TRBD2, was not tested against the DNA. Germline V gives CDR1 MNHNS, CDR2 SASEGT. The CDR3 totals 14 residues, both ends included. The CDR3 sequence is CASSSSGGRYEQYF.

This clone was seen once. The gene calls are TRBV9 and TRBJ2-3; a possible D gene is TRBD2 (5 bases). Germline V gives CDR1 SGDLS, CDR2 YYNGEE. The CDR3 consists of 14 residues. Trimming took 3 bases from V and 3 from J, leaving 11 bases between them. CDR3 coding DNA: TGTGCCAGCAGCGGAACTACTAGAACAGATACGCAGTATTTT. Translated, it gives CASSGTTRTDTQYF.

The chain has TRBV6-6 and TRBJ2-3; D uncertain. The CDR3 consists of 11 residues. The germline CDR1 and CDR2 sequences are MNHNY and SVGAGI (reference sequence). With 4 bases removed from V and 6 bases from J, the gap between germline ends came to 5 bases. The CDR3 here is CASSSGDTQYF. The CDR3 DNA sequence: TGTGCCAGCAGTTCCGGGGATACGCAGTATTTT.

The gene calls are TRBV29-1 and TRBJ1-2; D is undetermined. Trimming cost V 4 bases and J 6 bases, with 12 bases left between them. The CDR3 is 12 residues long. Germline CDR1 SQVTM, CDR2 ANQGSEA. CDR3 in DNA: TGCAGCGTTGTCCGGGAAACTGATGGCTACACCTTC. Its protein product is CSVVRETDGYTF.

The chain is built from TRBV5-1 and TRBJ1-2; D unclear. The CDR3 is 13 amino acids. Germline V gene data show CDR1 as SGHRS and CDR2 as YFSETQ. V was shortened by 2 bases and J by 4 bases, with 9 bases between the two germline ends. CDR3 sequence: CASSFRGVYGYTF. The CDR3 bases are TGCGCCAGCAGCTTTCGAGGAGTCTATGGCTACACCTTC.

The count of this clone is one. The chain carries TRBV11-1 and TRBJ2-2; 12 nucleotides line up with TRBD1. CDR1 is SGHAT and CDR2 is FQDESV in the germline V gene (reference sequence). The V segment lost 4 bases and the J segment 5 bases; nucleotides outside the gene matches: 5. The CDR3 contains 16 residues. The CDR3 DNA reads TGTGCCAGCAGCTCGGGACAGGGGGCCTTTACCGGGGAGCTGTTTTTT. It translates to CASSSGQGAFTGELFF.

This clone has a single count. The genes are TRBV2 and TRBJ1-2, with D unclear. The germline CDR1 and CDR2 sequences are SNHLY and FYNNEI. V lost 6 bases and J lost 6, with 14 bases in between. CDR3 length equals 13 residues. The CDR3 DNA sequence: TGTGCCAGCAGCCCGACTATAATGGATGGCTACACCTTC. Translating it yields CASSPTIMDGYTF.

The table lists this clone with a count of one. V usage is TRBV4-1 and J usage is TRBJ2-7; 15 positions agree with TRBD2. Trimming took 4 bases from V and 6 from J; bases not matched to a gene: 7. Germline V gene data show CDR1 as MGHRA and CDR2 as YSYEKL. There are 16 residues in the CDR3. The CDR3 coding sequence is TGCGCCAGCAGCCCCCGGACTAGCGGGAGGGCCGTCGAGCAGTACTTC. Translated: CASSPRTSGRAVEQYF.